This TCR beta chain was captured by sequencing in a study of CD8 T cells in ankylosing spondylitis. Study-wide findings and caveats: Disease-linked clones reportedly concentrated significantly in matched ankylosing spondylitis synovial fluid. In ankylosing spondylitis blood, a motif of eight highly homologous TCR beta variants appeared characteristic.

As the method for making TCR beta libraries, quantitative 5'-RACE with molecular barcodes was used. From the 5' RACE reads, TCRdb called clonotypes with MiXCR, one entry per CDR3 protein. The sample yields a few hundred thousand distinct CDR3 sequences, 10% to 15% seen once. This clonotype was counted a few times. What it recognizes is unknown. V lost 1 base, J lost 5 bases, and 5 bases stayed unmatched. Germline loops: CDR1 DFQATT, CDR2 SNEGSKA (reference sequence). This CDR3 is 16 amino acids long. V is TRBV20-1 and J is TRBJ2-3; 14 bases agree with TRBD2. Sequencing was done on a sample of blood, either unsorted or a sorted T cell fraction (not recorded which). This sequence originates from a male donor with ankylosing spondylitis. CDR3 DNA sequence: TGCAGTGCTAGAGTTCAGGGACTAGCGGGAGAAGATACGCAGTATTTT. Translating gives CSARVQGLAGEDTQYF.